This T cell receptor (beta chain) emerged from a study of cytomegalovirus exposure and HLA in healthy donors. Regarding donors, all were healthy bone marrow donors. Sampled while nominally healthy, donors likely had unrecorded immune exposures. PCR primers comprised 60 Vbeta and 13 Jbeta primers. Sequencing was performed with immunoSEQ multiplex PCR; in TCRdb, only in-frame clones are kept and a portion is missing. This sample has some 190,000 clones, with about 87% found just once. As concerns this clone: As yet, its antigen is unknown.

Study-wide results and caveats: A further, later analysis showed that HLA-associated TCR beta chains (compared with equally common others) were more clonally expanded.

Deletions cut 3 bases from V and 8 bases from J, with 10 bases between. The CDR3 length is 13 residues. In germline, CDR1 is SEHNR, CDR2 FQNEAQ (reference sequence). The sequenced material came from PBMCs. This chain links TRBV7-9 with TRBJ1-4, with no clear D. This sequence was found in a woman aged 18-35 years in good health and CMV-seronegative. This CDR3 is CASSFTVEEKLFF. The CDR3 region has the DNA TGTGCCAGCAGCTTTACGGTCGAAGAAAAACTGTTTTTT.